The 5 T cell receptor beta chains below all came from one sample that was sequenced in a study of blood T cells in healthy people across ages. Primed by a sample-barcoded 5' primer and a J-beta primer mix, a second PCR proceeded for about 6 to 12 cycles. TCRdb recomputed calls from the 5' RACE reads with MiXCR, one row per CDR3 protein. The data contain hundreds of thousands of distinct CDR3 sequences, 35% to 50% of them singletons. The sample comprised blood. Source of these receptors: a man at least 80 years old in good health.

There are a few counts of this clonotype. The chain is built from TRBV27 and TRBJ2-3; the match to TRBD2 covers 8 bases. Germline V gene lookup returns CDR1 MNHEY and CDR2 SMNVEV (reference sequence). After removal of 5 bases from V and 4 bases from J, the junction contained 11 bases not matched to a gene. The length of the CDR3 is 16 residues. The CDR3 region is CASSDRAGVGADTQYF. In nucleotides, the CDR3 is TGTGCCAGCAGTGATAGAGCGGGAGTCGGGGCAGATACGCAGTATTTT.

The CDR3 is CASSKITNQLRREQFF. In DNA form, the CDR3 reads TGTGCCAGCAGCAAAATAACAAATCAGCTTAGGCGGGAGCAGTTCTTC. V and J are TRBV21-1 and TRBJ2-1. TRBV21-1 has pseudogene status. The CDR3 length is 16 residues.

The chain recombines TRBV20-1 with TRBJ2-7; weak D call: TRBD2 (7 bases). Per germline, CDR1 DFQATT and CDR2 SNEGSKA (reference sequence). The CDR3 consists of 15 residues. The V gene lost 0 bases and the J gene lost 7 bases, with 19 bases spanning the gap. CDR3 nucleotides: TGCAGTGCTAGAGATTTGGTGGGGGGGCCTCGGGAGCAGTACTTC. Translating gives CSARDLVGGPREQYF.

This rearrangement joins TRBV20-1 to TRBJ1-2; TRBD1 matches at 11 bases. Trimming cost V 6 bases and J 8 bases; bases outside gene matches: 8. This CDR3 has 13 amino acids. Germline-derived CDR1 and CDR2 are DFQATT and SNEGSKA (reference sequence). For the CDR3, the DNA is TGCAGTGCCAGCGGACAGGGGGCGTGGGGCTACACCTTC. Its protein product is CSASGQGAWGYTF.

This clonotype was detected only once. The chain recombines TRBV11-2 with TRBJ2-7; perhaps D is TRBD1 or TRBD2 (5 bases each). Trimming pared 5 bases from V and 0 bases from J, leaving 14 bases between. The CDR3 runs to 15 residues. Germline V gene data show CDR1 as SGHAT and CDR2 as FQNNGV. CDR3 nucleotides: TGTGCCAGCAGCCGGGACGCGAACCCCTCCTACGAGCAGTACTTC. As protein: CASSRDANPSYEQYF.